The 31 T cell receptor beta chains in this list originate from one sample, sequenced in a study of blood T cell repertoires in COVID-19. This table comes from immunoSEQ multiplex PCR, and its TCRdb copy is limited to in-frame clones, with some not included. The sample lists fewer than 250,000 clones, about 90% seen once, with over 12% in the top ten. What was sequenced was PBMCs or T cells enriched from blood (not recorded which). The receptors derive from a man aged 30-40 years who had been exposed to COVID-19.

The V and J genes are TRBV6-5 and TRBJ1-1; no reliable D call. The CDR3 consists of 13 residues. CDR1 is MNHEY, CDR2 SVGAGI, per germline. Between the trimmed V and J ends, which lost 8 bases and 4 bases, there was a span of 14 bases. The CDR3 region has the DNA TGTGCCAGCTCTCGAGGGAGTCCCACTGAAGCTTTCTTT. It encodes CASSRGSPTEAFF.

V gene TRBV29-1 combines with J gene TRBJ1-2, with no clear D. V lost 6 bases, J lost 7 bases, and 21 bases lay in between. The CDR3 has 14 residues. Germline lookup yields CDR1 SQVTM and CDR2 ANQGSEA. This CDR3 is CSVAPRIGLFGYTF. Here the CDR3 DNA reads TGCAGCGTCGCCCCGAGGATTGGCTTGTTTGGCTACACCTTC.

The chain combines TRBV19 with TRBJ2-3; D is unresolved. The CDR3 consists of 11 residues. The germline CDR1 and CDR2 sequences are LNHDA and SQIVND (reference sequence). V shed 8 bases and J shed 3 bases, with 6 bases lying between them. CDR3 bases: TGTGCCAGTTCCGAGACAGATACGCAGTATTTT. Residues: CASSETDTQYF.

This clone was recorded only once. As DNA, the CDR3 is TGCGCCAGCAGCCAAGATAACGGTGTCTACAATGAGCAGTTCTTC. It encodes CASSQDNGVYNEQFF. The genes are TRBV4-3 and TRBJ2-1; D remains ambiguous. CDR1 is LGHNA, CDR2 YSLEER, per germline. With 0 bases removed from V and 3 bases from J, the gap between germline ends came to 9 bases. This CDR3 comprises 15 residues.

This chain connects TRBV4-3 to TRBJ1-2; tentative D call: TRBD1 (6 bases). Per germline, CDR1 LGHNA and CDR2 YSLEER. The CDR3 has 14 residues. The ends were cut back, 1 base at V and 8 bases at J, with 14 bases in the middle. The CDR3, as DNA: TGCGCCAGCAGCCAAGCTACAGGGAGGGGAGGCTACACCTTC. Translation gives CASSQATGRGGYTF.

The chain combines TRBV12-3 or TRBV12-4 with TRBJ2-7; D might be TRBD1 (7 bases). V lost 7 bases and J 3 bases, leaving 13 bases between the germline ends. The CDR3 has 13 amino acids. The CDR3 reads CASNGGTDYEQYF. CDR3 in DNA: TGTGCCAGCAACGGAGGGACAGACTACGAGCAGTACTTC.

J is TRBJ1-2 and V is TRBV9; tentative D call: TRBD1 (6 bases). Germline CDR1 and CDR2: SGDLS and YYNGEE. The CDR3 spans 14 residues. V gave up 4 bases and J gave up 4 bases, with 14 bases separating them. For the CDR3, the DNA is TGTGCCAGCAGCCCCGACAGGTATACCTATGGCTACACCTTC. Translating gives CASSPDRYTYGYTF.

The CDR3 loop reads CSPRTFGDSSEAFF. CDR3 bases: TGCAGCCCCCGAACCTTTGGGGACAGCTCAGAAGCTTTCTTT. V gene TRBV29-1 combines with J gene TRBJ1-1; the match to TRBD1 covers 7 bases. After removal of 8 bases from V and 8 bases from J, the junction contained 17 bases not matched to a gene. The CDR3 consists of 14 residues. Germline V lookup: CDR1 SQVTM, CDR2 ANQGSEA.

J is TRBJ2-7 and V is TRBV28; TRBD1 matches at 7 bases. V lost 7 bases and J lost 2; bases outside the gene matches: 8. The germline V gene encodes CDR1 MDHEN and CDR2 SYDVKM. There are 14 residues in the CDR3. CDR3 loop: CASKTGDLAYEQYF. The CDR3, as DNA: TGTGCCAGCAAAACAGGGGACCTAGCCTACGAGCAGTACTTC.

Here the CDR3 reads CASSTFGGSSYNEQFF. The CDR3 bases are TGTGCCAGCAGCACTTTCGGGGGGAGCTCCTACAATGAGCAGTTCTTC. This sequence joins TRBV5-5 and TRBJ2-1; 7 bases agree with TRBD2. Germline V lookup: CDR1 SGHKS, CDR2 YYEKEE (reference sequence). With 4 bases clipped from V and 0 bases from J, the junction kept 7 bases outside the gene matches. This CDR3 has 16 residues.

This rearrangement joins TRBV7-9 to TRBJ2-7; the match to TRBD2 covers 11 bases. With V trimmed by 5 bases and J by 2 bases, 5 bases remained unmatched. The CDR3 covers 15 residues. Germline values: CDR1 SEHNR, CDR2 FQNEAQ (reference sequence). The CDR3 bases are TGTGCCAGCAGCCAACTAGCGGGGGTGGCCTACGAGCAGTACTTC. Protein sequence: CASSQLAGVAYEQYF.

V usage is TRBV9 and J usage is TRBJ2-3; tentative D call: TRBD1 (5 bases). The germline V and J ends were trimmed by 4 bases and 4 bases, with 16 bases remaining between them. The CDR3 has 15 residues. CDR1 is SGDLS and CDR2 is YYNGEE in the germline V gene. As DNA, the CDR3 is TGTGCCAGCAGCCTAAGTGGGGCAGCTCCAGATACGCAGTATTTT. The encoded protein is CASSLSGAAPDTQYF.

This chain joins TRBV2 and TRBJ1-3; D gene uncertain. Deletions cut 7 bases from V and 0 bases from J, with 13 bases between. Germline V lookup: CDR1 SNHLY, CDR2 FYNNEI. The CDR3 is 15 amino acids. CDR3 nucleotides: TGTGCCAGCAAGCCAGGCCTGCTCTCTGGAAACACCATATATTTT. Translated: CASKPGLLSGNTIYF.

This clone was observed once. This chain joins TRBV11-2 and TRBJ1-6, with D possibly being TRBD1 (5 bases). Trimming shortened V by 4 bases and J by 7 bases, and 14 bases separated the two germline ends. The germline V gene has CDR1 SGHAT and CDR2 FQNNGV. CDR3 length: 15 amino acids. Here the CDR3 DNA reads TGTGCCAGCAGCTGGAGTACAGGTGCGAATTCACCCCTCCACTTT. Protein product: CASSWSTGANSPLHF.

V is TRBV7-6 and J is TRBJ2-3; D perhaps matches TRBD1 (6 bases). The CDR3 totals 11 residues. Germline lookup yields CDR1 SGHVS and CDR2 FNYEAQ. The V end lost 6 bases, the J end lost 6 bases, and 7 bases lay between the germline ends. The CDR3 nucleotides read TGTGCCAGCAGTCAGGGGGATACGCAGTATTTT. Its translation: CASSQGDTQYF.

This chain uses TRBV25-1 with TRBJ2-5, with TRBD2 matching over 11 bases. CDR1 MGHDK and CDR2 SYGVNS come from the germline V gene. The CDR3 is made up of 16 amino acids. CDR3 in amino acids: CAQDASGGWVGETQYF. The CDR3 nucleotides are TGTGCGCAGGATGCTAGCGGGGGGTGGGTAGGAGAGACCCAGTACTTC.

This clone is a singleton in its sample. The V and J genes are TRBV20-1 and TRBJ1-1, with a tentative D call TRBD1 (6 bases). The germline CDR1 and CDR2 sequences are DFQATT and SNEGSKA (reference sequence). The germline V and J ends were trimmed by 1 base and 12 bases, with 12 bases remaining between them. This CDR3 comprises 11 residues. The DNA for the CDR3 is TGCAGTGCTAGAGTTCGGGGGGCGACTTTCTTT. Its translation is CSARVRGATFF.

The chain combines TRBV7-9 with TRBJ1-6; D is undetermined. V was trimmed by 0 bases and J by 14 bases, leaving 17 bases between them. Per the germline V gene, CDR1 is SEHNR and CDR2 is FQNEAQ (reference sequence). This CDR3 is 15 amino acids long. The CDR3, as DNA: TGTGCCAGCAGCTTAGCGTTGGGCGGACCCGGGACCCTCCACTTT. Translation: CASSLALGGPGTLHF.

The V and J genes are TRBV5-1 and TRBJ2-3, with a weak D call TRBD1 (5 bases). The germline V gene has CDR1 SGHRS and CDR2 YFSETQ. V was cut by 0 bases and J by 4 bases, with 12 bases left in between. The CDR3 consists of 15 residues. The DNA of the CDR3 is TGCGCCAGCAGCTTGGGGCCCCAGGGTTCAGATACGCAGTATTTT. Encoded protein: CASSLGPQGSDTQYF.

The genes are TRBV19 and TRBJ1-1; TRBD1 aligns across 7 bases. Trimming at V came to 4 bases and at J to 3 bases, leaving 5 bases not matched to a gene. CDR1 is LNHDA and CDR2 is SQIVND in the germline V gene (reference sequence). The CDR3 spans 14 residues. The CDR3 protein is CASSTRGMYTEAFF. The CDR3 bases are TGTGCCAGTAGTACCAGGGGGATGTACACTGAAGCTTTCTTT.

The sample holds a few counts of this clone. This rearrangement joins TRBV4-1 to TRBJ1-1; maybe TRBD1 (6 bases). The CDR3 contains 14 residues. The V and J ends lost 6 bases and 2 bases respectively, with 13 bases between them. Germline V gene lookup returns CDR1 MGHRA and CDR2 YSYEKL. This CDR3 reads CASRNRAENTEAFF. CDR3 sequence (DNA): TGCGCCAGCAGAAACAGGGCAGAAAACACTGAAGCTTTCTTT.

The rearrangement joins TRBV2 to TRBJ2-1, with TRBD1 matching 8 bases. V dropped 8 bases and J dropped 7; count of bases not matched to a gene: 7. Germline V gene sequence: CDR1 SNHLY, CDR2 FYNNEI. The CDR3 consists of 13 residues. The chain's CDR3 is CASVRDRPNEQFF. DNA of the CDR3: TGTGCCAGCGTCCGGGACAGGCCTAATGAGCAGTTCTTC.

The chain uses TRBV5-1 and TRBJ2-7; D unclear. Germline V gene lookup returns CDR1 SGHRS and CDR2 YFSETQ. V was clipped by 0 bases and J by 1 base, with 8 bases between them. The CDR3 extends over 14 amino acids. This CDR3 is CASSLVSRSYEQYF. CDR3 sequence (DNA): TGCGCCAGCAGCTTGGTGAGTCGTTCCTACGAGCAGTACTTC.

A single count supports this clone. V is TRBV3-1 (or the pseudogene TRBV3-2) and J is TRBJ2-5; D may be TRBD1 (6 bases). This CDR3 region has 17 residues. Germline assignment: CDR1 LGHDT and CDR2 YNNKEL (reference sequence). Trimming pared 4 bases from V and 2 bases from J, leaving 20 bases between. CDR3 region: CASSPITGTPLQETQYF. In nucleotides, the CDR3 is TGTGCCAGCAGCCCTATTACCGGGACACCGTTACAAGAGACCCAGTACTTC.

The CDR3 DNA follows: TGTGCCAGCATTAATCTAATGGTGAACACTGAAGCTTTCTTT. It codes for CASINLMVNTEAFF. The chain employs TRBV27 and TRBJ1-1; D unresolved. This CDR3 spans 14 amino acids. Trimming shortened V by 7 bases and J by 0 bases, and 12 bases separated the two germline ends. Germline values: CDR1 MNHEY, CDR2 SMNVEV (reference sequence).

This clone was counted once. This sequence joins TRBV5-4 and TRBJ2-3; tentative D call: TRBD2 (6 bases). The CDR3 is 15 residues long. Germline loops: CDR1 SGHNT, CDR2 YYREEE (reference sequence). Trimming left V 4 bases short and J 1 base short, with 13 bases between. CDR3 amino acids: CASSLPGTRTDTQYF. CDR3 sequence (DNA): TGTGCCAGCAGCCTTCCCGGGACTCGCACAGATACGCAGTATTTT.

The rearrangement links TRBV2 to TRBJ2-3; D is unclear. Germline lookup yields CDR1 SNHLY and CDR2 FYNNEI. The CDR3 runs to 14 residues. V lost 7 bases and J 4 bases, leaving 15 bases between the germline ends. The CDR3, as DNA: TGTGCCAGCATTTCAGCCTTGGGCGCAGATACGCAGTATTTT. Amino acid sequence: CASISALGADTQYF.

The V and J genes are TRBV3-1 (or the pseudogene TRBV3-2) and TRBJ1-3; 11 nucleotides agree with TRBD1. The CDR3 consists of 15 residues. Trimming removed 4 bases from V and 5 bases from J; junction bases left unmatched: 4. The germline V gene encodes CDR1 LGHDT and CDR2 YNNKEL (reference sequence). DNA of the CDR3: TGTGCCAGCAGCCCAGGGACAGGGGGGCGAAACACCATATATTTT. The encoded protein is CASSPGTGGRNTIYF.

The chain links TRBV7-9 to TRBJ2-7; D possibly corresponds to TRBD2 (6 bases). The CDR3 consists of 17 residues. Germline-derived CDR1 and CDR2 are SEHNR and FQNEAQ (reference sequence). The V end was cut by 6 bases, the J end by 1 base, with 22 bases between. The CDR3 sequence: CASSFWGLGTESYEQYF. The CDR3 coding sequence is TGTGCCAGCAGTTTTTGGGGTTTGGGGACTGAATCCTACGAGCAGTACTTC. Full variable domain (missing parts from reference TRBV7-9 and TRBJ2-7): DTGVSQNPRHKITKRGQNVTFRCDPISEHNRLYWYRQTLGQGPEFLTYFQNEAQLEKSRLLSDRFSAERPKGSFSTLEIQRTEQGDSAMYLCASSFWGLGTESYEQYFGPGTRLTVT.

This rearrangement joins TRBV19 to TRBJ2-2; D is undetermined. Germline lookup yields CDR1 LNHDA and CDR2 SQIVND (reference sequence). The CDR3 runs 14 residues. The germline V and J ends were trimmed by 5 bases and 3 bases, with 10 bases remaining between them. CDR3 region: CASSPNLYTGELFF. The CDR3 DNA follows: TGTGCCAGTAGTCCCAACCTATACACCGGGGAGCTGTTTTTT.

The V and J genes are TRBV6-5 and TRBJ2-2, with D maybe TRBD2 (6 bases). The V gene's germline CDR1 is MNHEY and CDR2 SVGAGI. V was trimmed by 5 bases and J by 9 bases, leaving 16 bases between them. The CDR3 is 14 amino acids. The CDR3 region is CASSRGGEYWELFF. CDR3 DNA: TGTGCCAGCAGTAGAGGAGGGGAATATTGGGAGCTGTTTTTT.